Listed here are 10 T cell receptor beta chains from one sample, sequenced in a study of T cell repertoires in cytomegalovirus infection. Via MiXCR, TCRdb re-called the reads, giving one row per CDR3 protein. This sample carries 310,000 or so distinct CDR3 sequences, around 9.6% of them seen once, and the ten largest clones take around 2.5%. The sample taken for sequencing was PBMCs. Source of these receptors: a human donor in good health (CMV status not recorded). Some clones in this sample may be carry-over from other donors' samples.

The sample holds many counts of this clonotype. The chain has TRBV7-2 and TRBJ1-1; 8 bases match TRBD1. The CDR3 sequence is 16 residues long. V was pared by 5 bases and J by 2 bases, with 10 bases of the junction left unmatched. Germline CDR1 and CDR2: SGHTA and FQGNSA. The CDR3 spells CASSPWAGGANTEAFF. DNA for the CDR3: TGTGCCAGCAGCCCCTGGGCAGGGGGCGCAAACACTGAAGCTTTCTTT.

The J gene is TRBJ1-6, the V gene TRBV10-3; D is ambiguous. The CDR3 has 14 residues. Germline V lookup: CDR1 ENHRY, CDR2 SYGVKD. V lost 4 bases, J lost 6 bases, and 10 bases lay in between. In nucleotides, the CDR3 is TGTGCCATCAGTGGGGAAGAAAGTAATTCACCCCTCCACTTT. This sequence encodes CAISGEESNSPLHF.

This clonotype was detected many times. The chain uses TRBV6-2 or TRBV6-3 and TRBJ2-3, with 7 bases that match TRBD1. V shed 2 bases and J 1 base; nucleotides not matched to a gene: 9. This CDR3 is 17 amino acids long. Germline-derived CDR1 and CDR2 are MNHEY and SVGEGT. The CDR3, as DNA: TGTGCCAGCAGTTACCCTCTGACAGGGCGACGCACAGATACGCAGTATTTT. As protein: CASSYPLTGRRTDTQYF.

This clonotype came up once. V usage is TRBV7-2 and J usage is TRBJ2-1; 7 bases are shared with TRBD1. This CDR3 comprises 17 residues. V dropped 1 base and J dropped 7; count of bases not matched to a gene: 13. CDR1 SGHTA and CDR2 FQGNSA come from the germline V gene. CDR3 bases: TGTGCCAGCAGCTTAGATGAGGGGCGTCCAGGGGGTAATGAGCAGTTCTTC. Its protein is CASSLDEGRPGGNEQFF.

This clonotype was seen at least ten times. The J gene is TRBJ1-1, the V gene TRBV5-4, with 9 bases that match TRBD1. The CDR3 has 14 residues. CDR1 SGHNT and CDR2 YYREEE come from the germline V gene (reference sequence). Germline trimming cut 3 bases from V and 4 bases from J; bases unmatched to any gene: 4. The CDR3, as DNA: TGTGCCAGCAGCTCCCAGACAGGGGGCACTGAAGCTTTCTTT. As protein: CASSSQTGGTEAFF.

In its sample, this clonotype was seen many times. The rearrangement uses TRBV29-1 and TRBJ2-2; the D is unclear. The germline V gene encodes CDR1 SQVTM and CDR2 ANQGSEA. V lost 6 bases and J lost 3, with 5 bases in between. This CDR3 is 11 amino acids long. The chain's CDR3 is CSVAYTGELFF. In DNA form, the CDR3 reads TGCAGCGTCGCATACACCGGGGAGCTGTTTTTT.

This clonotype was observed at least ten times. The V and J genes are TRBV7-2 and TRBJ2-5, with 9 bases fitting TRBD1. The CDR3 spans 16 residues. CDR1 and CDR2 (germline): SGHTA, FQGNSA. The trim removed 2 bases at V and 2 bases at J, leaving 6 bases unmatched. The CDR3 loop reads CASSLFLGQGQETQYF. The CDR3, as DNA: TGTGCCAGCAGCTTATTCTTGGGACAGGGTCAAGAGACCCAGTACTTC.

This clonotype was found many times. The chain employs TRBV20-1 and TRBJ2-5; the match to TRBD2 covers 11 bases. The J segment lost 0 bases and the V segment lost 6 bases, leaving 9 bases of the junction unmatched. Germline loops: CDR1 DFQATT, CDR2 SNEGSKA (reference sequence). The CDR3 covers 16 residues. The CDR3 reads CSADNPGLADQETQYF. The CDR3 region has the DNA TGCAGTGCCGATAATCCGGGACTAGCGGACCAAGAGACCCAGTACTTC.

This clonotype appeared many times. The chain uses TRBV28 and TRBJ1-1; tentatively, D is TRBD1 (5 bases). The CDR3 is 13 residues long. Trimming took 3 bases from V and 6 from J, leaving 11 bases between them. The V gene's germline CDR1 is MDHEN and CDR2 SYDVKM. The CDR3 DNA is TGTGCCAGCAGTTTCTCCTGGGGCCCTGAAGCTTTCTTT. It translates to CASSFSWGPEAFF.

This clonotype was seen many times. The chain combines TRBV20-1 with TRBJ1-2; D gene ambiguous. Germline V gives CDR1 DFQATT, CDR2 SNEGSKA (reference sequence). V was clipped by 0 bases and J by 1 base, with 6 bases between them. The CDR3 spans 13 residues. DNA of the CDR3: TGCAGTGCTAGAGATCTGAATAACTATGGCTACACCTTC. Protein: CSARDLNNYGYTF.